The clone carrying this T cell receptor beta chain was seen at least ten times. The antigen remains unidentified. This CDR3 has 13 amino acids. Germline CDR1 is MNHEY and CDR2 is SVGEGT. V was trimmed by 8 bases and J by 0 bases, leaving 11 bases between them. Ophthalmopathy cases scored 3 or more on the Clinical Activity Score and 4 or more on NOSPECS grade, with duration below 3 months. Uncontrolled infection, other autoimmune disease, pregnancy or lactation excluded patients. The sample originates from a study of T cells in Graves' hyperthyroidism and ophthalmopathy. Overall study findings and caveats: Ophthalmopathy was model-predicted a median about 6.7 months pre-onset.

RNA transcripts gave rise to amplified TCR beta CDR3 regions. HTBI primers were the set used in a first-round RT-PCR of the TCR CDR3. TCRdb itself ran the multiplex PCR reads through MiXCR, one entry per CDR3 protein. The data contain 450,000 to 550,000 distinct CDR3 sequences, approximately 25% of them singletons. This clonotype was sampled from a woman aged 25 to 39 with Graves' ophthalmopathy. The sequenced sample was blood. J is TRBJ2-7 and V is TRBV6-2 or TRBV6-3; D is unclear. As DNA, the CDR3 is TGTGCCAGCGCCTCCAGGAACTCCTACGAGCAGTACTTC. Translation: CASASRNSYEQYF.